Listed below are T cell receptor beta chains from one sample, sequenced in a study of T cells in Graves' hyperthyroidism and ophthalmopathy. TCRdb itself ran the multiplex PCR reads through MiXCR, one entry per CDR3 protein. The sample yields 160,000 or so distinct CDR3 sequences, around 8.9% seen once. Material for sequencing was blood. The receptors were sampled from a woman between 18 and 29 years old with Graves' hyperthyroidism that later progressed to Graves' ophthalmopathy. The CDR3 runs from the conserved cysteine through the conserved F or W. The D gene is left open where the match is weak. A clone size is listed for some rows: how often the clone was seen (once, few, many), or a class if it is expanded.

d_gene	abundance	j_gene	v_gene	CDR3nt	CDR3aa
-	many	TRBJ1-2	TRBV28	TGTGCCAGCAGTCCACAGACAGGTTCTCTGGCTGAGGGCTACACCTTC	CASSPQTGSLAEGYTF
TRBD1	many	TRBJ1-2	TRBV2	TGTGCCAGCACCCGGACAGGGGGCAACGGCTACACCTTC	CASTRTGGNGYTF
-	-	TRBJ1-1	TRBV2	TGTGCCAGCAGGGACCTGGGGTTCCGGACTGAAGCTTTCTTT	CASRDLGFRTEAFF
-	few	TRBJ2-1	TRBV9	TGTGCCAGCAGCGTAGAATTGCGGGGGCTAAACAATGAGCAGTTCTTC	CASSVELRGLNNEQFF
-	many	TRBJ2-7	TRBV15	TGTGCCACCAGCAGAGATCACGGGTACGAGCAGTACTTC	CATSRDHGYEQYF
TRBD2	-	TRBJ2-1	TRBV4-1	TGCGCCAGCAGTCTCGCACTAGCGGCAAACAATGAGCAGTTCTTC	CASSLALAANNEQFF
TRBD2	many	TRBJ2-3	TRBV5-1	TGCGCCAGCAGCCTCGGACTAGCGGGAGCCTCAGATACGCAGTATTTT	CASSLGLAGASDTQYF
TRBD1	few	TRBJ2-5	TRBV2	TGTGCCAGCAGAGCCGGGACAGACCTAGTCGCGACCCAGTACTTC	CASRAGTDLVATQYF
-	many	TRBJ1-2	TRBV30	TGTGCCTGGAGTGGGTTCTATGGCTACACCTTC	CAWSGFYGYTF
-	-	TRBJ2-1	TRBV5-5	TGTGCCAGCAGCTCGGCCCCTTACAATGAGCAGTTCTTC	CASSSAPYNEQFF
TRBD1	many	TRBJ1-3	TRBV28	TGTGCCAGTCGACAGGGGGTTGGAAACACCATATATTTT	CASRQGVGNTIYF
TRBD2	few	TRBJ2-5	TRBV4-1	TGCGCCAGCGGCCAGCCTACTAGCGGGAGCGTTTACCAAGAGACCCAGTACTTC	CASGQPTSGSVYQETQYF
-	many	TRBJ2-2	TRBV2	TGTGCCAGCAGTGACCTAGACACCGACCCTCAGTTGAACACCGGGGAGCTGTTTTTT	CASSDLDTDPQLNTGELFF
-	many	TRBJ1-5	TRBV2	TGTGCCAGCAGTGAACGGGGATGGGATCAGCCCCAGCATTTT	CASSERGWDQPQHF
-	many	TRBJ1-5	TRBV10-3	TGTGCCATCAGTGGGGGGGGAAGCAATCAGCCCCAGCATTTT	CAISGGGSNQPQHF
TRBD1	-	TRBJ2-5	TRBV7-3	TGTGCCAGCAGCTTAAGACAGGGGCAGGGAGAGACCCAGTACTTC	CASSLRQGQGETQYF
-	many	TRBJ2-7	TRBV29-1	TGCAGCGTTGGGGAGTCAGGGATCTACGAGCAGTACTTC	CSVGESGIYEQYF
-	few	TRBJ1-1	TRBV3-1	TGTGCCGGCAGCCGGTGGCGGGCCTTACGTGACACTGAAGCTTTCTTT	CAGSRWRALRDTEAFF
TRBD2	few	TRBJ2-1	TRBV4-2	TGTGCCAGCAGCCAAGAGTCTAGCGGGGGGGCGAATGAGCAGTTCTTC	CASSQESSGGANEQFF
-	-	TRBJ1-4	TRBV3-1	TGTGCCAGCAGCCCAGGGAGTTCGGCAACTAATGAAAAACTGTTTTTT	CASSPGSSATNEKLFF
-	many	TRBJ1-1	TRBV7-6	TGTGCCAGCAGCCGCCGGGAGGGCACTGAAGCTTTCTTT	CASSRREGTEAFF
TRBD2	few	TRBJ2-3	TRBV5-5	TGTGCCAGCAGCTTCTACACCCTCGGCGGGAGAGGCACAGATACGCAGTATTTT	CASSFYTLGGRGTDTQYF
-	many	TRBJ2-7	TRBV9	TGTGCCAGCAGCGTAGACCCAGGGACGTACGAGCAGTACTTC	CASSVDPGTYEQYF
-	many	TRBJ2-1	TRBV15	TGTGCCACCAGCAGAGATAGACCAGGGACGGGCTACAATGAGCAGTTCTTC	CATSRDRPGTGYNEQFF
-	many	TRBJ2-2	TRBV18	TGTGCCAGCCTCTCGGGGACCACGAACACCGGGGAGCTGTTTTTT	CASLSGTTNTGELFF
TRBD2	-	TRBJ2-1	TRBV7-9	TGTGCCAGCAGCATCATACTAGCGGGGGGACCCCTCAAATACAATGAGCAGTTCTTC	CASSIILAGGPLKYNEQFF
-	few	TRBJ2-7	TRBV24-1	TGTGCCACCAGTGATTTTCAGGACAGTGAGCAGTACTTC	CATSDFQDSEQYF
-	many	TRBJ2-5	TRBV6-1	TGTGCCAGCAGGGAGGCGGGGCTGCGGGAGACCCAGTACTTC	CASREAGLRETQYF
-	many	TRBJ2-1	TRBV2	TGTGCCAGTCCGAGGGAAGGAGCCCCCGGGGATGAGCAGTTCTTC	CASPREGAPGDEQFF
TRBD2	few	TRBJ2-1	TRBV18	TGTGCCAGCTCACCACGGACTAGCGGTACTAGCTCCTACAATGAGCAGTTCTTC	CASSPRTSGTSSYNEQFF
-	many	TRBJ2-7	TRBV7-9	TGTGCCAGCAGCTTAGGGGACTTACTCGACTACGAGCAGTACTTC	CASSLGDLLDYEQYF
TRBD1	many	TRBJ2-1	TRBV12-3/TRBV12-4	TGTGCCAGCAGCATGGGACAGCACAATGAGCAGTTCTTC	CASSMGQHNEQFF
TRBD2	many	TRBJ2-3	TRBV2	TGTGCCGGGGGGGGGACTAGCGGCTCAGATACGCAGTATTTT	CAGGGTSGSDTQYF
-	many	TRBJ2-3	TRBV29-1	TGCAGCGTTGACGAGGGCTTTTCTAGCACAGATACGCAGTATTTT	CSVDEGFSSTDTQYF
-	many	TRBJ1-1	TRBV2	TGTGCCAGCAGAGTCAGGGAGAACACTGAAGCTTTCTTT	CASRVRENTEAFF
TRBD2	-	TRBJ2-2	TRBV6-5	TGTGCCAGCAGTTACCGAGCGGGGGTTCCCGGGGAGCTGTTTTTT	CASSYRAGVPGELFF
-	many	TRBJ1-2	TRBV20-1	TGCAGTGCTAGAGAGACTGGGGCGGAAGGCTACACCTTC	CSARETGAEGYTF
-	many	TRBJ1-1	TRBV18	TGTGCCAGCTCACCAGGGGAACTGAACACTGAAGCTTTCTTT	CASSPGELNTEAFF
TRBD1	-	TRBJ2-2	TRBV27	TGTGCCAGCAGTTTATGGGGGACAGGGAGAACCGGAGAGCTGTTTTTT	CASSLWGTGRTGELFF
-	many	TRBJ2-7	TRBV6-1	TGTGCCAGCAGTTACCAACGGCTGTCCTACGAGCAGTACTTC	CASSYQRLSYEQYF
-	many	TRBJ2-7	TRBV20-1	TGCAGTGCTGAGACTAGTACTTACGAGCAGTACTTC	CSAETSTYEQYF
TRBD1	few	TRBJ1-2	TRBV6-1	TGTGCCAGCAGTGAAGAAATAGGACAGGGAGGCTACACCTTC	CASSEEIGQGGYTF
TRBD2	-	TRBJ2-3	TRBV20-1	TGCAGTGCTAAACGGGGGGGCAGCACAGATACGCAGTATTTT	CSAKRGGSTDTQYF
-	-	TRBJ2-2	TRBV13	TGTGCCAGCGTTGGCCAGAACACCGGGGAGCTGTTTTTT	CASVGQNTGELFF
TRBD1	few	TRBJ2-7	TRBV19	TGTGCCAGTAGAGCGACAGGGGGAGCCTACGAGCAGTACTTC	CASRATGGAYEQYF
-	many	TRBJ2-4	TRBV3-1	TGTGCCAGCAGCCAAGATACGGTAGCCAAAAACATTCAGTACTTC	CASSQDTVAKNIQYF
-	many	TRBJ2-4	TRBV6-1	TGTGCCAGCAGTGAAAGGGAACAGCGAATAGCCAAAAACATTCAGTACTTC	CASSEREQRIAKNIQYF
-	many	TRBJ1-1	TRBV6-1	TGTGCCAGCGGGGGGGTTCCTGGCACTGAAGCTTTCTTT	CASGGVPGTEAFF
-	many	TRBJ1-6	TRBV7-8	TGTGCCAGCAGCTTAGGTTCGACAGGACCAAATTCACCCCTCCACTTT	CASSLGSTGPNSPLHF
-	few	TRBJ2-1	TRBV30	TGTGCCTGGAGGAAGCTAAGCTCCTACAATGAGCAGTTCTTC	CAWRKLSSYNEQFF
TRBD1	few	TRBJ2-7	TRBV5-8	TGTGCCAGCAGCATGACAGGGTTCGAGCAGTACTTC	CASSMTGFEQYF